The rows below give T cell receptor beta chains drawn from one sample of a study of blood T cells in healthy people across ages. TCRdb re-derived calls from the 5' RACE reads in MiXCR, one entry per CDR3 protein. This table holds 500,000 to 650,000 distinct CDR3 sequences, about 28% found once. This same sample was also taken into another study, of T cells of mothers and their children.

The source material was blood. The receptors were gathered from a boy younger than 10 in good health. Both conserved end residues are part of each CDR3. Fields, in order: clone size, V gene, J gene, D gene, CDR3 protein, CDR3 DNA. D genes are given only for firm matches. Expanded clones get a size class; other rows say once, few or many, or leave the size out.

>.|TRBV29-1|TRBJ2-5|TRBD1
CSVAGQGATETQYF
TGCAGCGTTGCCGGACAGGGGGCCACGGAGACCCAGTACTTC
>.|TRBV12-3/TRBV12-4|TRBJ2-7|.
CASSVSYGQYF
TGTGCCAGCAGTGTCTCCTACGGGCAGTACTTC
>few|TRBV6-1|TRBJ2-7|TRBD1
CASNPGQGSYEQYF
TGTGCCAGCAACCCGGGACAGGGCTCCTACGAGCAGTACTTC
>few|TRBV27|TRBJ2-7|TRBD2
CASSVVGLADEQYF
TGTGCCAGCAGTGTAGTAGGACTAGCCGACGAGCAGTACTTC
>.|TRBV6-1|TRBJ1-3|.
CASSEARDGSGNTIYF
TGTGCCAGCAGTGAAGCCCGAGACGGCTCTGGAAACACCATATATTTT
>.|TRBV3-1|TRBJ2-5|.
CASSQDGSSGTQYF
TGTGCCAGCAGCCAAGACGGCTCCTCCGGGACCCAGTACTTC
>.|TRBV29-1|TRBJ2-5|.
CIVSGIETQYF
TGCATTGTAAGTGGAATAGAGACCCAGTACTTC
>.|TRBV20-1|TRBJ1-2|.
CSARDHLNGYTF
TGCAGTGCTAGAGATCACTTAAATGGCTACACCTTC
>.|TRBV10-3|TRBJ2-7|TRBD2
CAISEGLAGVGYEQYF
TGTGCCATCAGTGAGGGCCTAGCGGGAGTAGGGTACGAGCAGTACTTC
>few|TRBV7-9|TRBJ1-4|.
CASSLVMAPNEKLFF
TGTGCCAGCAGCTTAGTGATGGCACCTAATGAAAAACTGTTTTTT
>.|TRBV5-1|TRBJ2-7|TRBD1
CAGSSGQGENEQYF
TGCGCCGGCAGCTCAGGACAGGGGGAGAACGAGCAGTACTTC
>.|TRBV21-1|TRBJ2-1|.
CASSKWAGTGGNNEQFF
TGTGCCAGCAGCAAATGGGCGGGGACAGGGGGAAACAATGAGCAGTTCTTC
>few|TRBV3-1|TRBJ1-3|.
CASKNSGNTIYF
TGTGCCAGCAAAAACTCCGGAAACACCATATATTTT
>.|TRBV11-2|TRBJ1-5|TRBD1
CASSLRAWTGDLSSNQPQHF
TGTGCCAGCAGCTTAAGGGCATGGACAGGGGATCTCTCTAGCAATCAGCCCCAGCATTTT
>.|TRBV2|TRBJ1-1|.
CASSTALNTEAFF
TGTGCCAGCAGTACTGCCTTGAACACTGAAGCTTTCTTT
>once|TRBV7-9|TRBJ2-7|TRBD1
CASSSGQVRYEQYF
TGTGCCAGCAGCTCGGGACAGGTTCGCTACGAGCAGTACTTC
>.|TRBV27|TRBJ2-7|TRBD1
CASSLTPNTHRGHYEQYF
TGTGCCAGCAGCCTGACTCCAAATACCCACAGGGGCCACTACGAGCAGTACTTC
>.|TRBV13|TRBJ2-6|TRBD2
CASSLSGAPSGANVLTF
TGTGCCAGCAGCTTAAGCGGGGCCCCCTCTGGGGCCAACGTCCTGACTTTC
>few|TRBV5-1|TRBJ1-4|TRBD1
CASSKDPGQPNEKLFF
TGCGCCAGCAGCAAGGACCCGGGACAGCCAAATGAAAAACTGTTTTTT
>few|TRBV29-1|TRBJ1-1|TRBD1
CSVGTGGIGTEAFF
TGCAGCGTTGGGACAGGGGGCATTGGCACTGAAGCTTTCTTT
>few|TRBV5-1|TRBJ2-7|TRBD2
CASSGGRAYEQYF
TGCGCCAGCAGCGGCGGGAGGGCTTATGAGCAGTACTTC
>.|TRBV10-3|TRBJ2-3|TRBD1
CAITGTGGDTQYF
TGTGCCATCACCGGGACAGGGGGAGATACGCAGTATTTT
>few|TRBV28|TRBJ2-7|.
CASSFPLSEQYF
TGTGCCAGCAGTTTTCCACTATCCGAGCAGTACTTC
>few|TRBV20-1|TRBJ1-1|.
CSAPAVPEAFF
TGCAGTGCTCCTGCGGTCCCTGAAGCTTTCTTT
>few|TRBV7-6|TRBJ2-5|.
CASSLVSSRALGGTQYF
TGTGCCAGCAGCCTAGTATCATCGAGGGCCCTTGGGGGGACCCAGTACTTC
>.|TRBV10-3|TRBJ1-1|TRBD1
CAISGNRGQNTEAFF
TGTGCCATCAGTGGGAACAGGGGACAGAACACTGAAGCTTTCTTT
>few|TRBV2|TRBJ2-1|.
CASRGGNEQFF
TGTGCCAGCCGAGGCGGCAATGAGCAGTTCTTC
>.|TRBV27|TRBJ1-1|TRBD1
CASSPDRDYTNTEAFF
TGTGCCAGCAGCCCTGACAGGGACTATACGAACACTGAAGCTTTCTTT
>.|TRBV6-4|TRBJ2-3|.
CASSAQGGGIYGTDTQYF
TGTGCCAGCAGTGCCCAGGGAGGGGGAATATACGGCACAGATACGCAGTATTTT
>.|TRBV6-5|TRBJ1-4|.
CASRLVATNEKLFF
TGTGCCAGCCGCCTCGTTGCAACTAATGAAAAACTGTTTTTT
>.|TRBV5-6|TRBJ1-1|TRBD1
CASSPGTENTEAFF
TGTGCCAGCAGCCCCGGGACAGAGAACACTGAAGCTTTCTTT
>few|TRBV7-9|TRBJ2-5|TRBD2
CASIGTSGPQETQYF
TGTGCCAGCATAGGGACTAGCGGGCCCCAAGAGACCCAGTACTTC
>few|TRBV20-1|TRBJ2-1|.
CSARRSITGPSQGQFF
TGCAGTGCTAGAAGAAGTATAACGGGACCATCACAAGGGCAGTTCTTC
>.|TRBV6-6|TRBJ1-2|.
CASNEVWNGYTF
TGTGCCAGCAACGAGGTTTGGAACGGCTACACCTTC
>.|TRBV5-1|TRBJ2-5|.
CASSRASAQETQYF
TGCGCCAGCAGCCGGGCGAGTGCTCAAGAGACCCAGTACTTC
>.|TRBV5-1|TRBJ2-7|.
CASSDGLIYEQYF
TGCGCCAGCAGCGATGGACTGATCTACGAGCAGTACTTC
>many|TRBV7-2|TRBJ1-6|.
CASSSSPNSPLHF
TGTGCCAGCAGCTCATCTCCTAATTCACCCCTCCACTTT
>.|TRBV5-6|TRBJ2-5|TRBD2
CASSPLDPGRNRKETQYF
TGTGCCAGCAGCCCCCTGGACCCCGGGAGGAATAGGAAAGAGACCCAGTACTTC
>.|TRBV20-1|TRBJ1-4|.
CSAKVILFATNEKLFF
TGCAGTGCTAAAGTCATTTTGTTCGCCACTAATGAAAAACTGTTTTTT
>.|TRBV20-1|TRBJ2-7|.
CSASTESYEQYF
TGCAGTGCTAGCACAGAGTCCTACGAGCAGTACTTC
>.|TRBV7-9|TRBJ2-2|TRBD2
CASIPGLAGHTGELFF
TGTGCCAGCATCCCGGGACTAGCGGGACACACCGGGGAGCTGTTTTTT
>few|TRBV3-1|TRBJ2-5|TRBD2
CASSQVFAAGEAGTQYF
TGTGCCAGCAGCCAAGTTTTTGCAGCGGGAGAGGCGGGGACCCAGTACTTC
>.|TRBV11-2|TRBJ2-7|TRBD1
CASSYDREYEQYF
TGTGCCAGCAGCTACGACAGGGAGTACGAGCAGTACTTC
>.|TRBV4-1|TRBJ2-4|TRBD2
CASSRPGLRSGGARAPKNIQYF
TGCGCCAGCAGCCGACCAGGGCTTAGGAGCGGGGGGGCGAGAGCCCCCAAAAACATTCAGTACTTC
>.|TRBV29-1|TRBJ1-1|.
CSVEGDMGPGTEAFF
TGCAGCGTTGAAGGGGACATGGGCCCTGGGACTGAAGCTTTCTTT
>few|TRBV20-1|TRBJ1-4|.
CSAPGNQDEKLFF
TGCAGTGCGCCGGGAAATCAAGATGAAAAACTGTTTTTT
>many|TRBV10-3|TRBJ1-1|.
CAISGRGDTEAFF
TGTGCCATCAGTGGCAGGGGAGATACTGAAGCTTTCTTT
>few|TRBV5-1|TRBJ1-2|TRBD1
CASSTGGAYYGYTF
TGCGCCAGCAGCACAGGGGGCGCCTACTATGGCTACACCTTC
>.|TRBV12-3/TRBV12-4|TRBJ2-3|TRBD2
CASTLSGIGDTQYF
TGTGCCAGCACCCTTAGCGGGATCGGTGATACGCAGTATTTT
>.|TRBV29-1|TRBJ2-5|TRBD1
CSVDLFGTGETQYF
TGCAGCGTTGATCTATTCGGGACAGGAGAGACCCAGTACTTC
>few|TRBV20-1|TRBJ2-5|TRBD2
CGTGTSGSPPRGAQYF
TGCGGAACCGGGACTAGCGGGAGTCCCCCGCGGGGGGCCCAGTACTTC
>.|TRBV2|TRBJ2-4|TRBD2
CAGSEGRLAGRAKNIQYF
TGTGCCGGCAGTGAAGGACGGCTAGCGGGAAGGGCCAAAAACATTCAGTACTTC
>few|TRBV10-3|TRBJ2-7|TRBD2
CATRGREGSYEQYF
TGTGCCACACGTGGGCGGGAGGGTTCCTACGAGCAGTACTTC
>few|TRBV7-8|TRBJ2-3|TRBD2
CASSLGLALTDTQYF
TGTGCCAGCAGCTTAGGACTAGCCCTCACAGATACGCAGTATTTT